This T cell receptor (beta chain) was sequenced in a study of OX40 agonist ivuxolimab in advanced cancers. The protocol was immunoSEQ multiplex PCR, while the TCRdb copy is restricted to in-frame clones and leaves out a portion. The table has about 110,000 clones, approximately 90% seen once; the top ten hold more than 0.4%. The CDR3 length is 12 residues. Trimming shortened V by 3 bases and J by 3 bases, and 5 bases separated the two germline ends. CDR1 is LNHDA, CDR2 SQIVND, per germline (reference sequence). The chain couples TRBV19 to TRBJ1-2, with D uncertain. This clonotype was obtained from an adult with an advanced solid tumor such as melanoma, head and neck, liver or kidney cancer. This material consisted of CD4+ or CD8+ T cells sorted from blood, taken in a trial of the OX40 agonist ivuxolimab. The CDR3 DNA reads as TGTGCCAGTAGTATCTCAGACTATGGCTACACCTTC. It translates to CASSISDYGYTF.